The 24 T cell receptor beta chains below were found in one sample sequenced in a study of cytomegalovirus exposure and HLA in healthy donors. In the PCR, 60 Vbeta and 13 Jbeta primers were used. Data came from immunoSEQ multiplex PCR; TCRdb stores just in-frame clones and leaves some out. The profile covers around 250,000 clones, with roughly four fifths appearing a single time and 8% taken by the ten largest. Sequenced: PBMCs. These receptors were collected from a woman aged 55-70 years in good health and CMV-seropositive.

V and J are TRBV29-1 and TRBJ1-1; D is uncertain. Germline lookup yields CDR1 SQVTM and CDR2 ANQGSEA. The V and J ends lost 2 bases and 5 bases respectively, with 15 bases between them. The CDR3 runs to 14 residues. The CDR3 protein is CSVELGAGGTEAFF. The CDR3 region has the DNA TGCAGCGTTGAACTGGGCGCGGGTGGAACTGAAGCTTTCTTT. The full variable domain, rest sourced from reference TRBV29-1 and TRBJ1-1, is SAVISQKPSRDICQRGTSLTIQCQVDSQVTMMFWYRQQPGQSLTLIATANQGSEATYESGFVIDKFPISRPNLTFSTLTVSNMSPEDSSIYLCSVELGAGGTEAFFGQGTRLTVV.

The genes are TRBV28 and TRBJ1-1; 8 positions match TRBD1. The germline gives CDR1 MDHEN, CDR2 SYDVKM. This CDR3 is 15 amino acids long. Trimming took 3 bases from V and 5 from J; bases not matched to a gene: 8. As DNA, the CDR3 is TGTGCCAGCAGTTTCCGCCCAGGGGGCAGGACTGAAGCTTTCTTT. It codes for CASSFRPGGRTEAFF.

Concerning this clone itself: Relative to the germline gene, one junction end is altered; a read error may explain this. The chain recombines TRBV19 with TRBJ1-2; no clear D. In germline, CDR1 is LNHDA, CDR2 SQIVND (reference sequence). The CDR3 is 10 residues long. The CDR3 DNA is TGTGCCAGTACAGGAACGGAACGGATATTC. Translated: CASTGTERIF. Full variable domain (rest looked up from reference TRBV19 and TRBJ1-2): DGGITQSPKYLFRKEGQNVTLSCEQNLNHDAMYWYRQDPGQGLRLIYYSQIVNDFQKGDIAEGYSVSREKKESFPLTVTSAQKNPTAFYLCASTGTERIFGSGTRLTVV.

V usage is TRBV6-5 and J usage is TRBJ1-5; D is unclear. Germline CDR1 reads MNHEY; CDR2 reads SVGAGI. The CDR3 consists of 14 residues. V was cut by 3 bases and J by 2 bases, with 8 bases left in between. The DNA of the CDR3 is TGTGCCAGCAGTTATATGCAGGGCAATCAGCCCCAGCATTTT. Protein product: CASSYMQGNQPQHF.

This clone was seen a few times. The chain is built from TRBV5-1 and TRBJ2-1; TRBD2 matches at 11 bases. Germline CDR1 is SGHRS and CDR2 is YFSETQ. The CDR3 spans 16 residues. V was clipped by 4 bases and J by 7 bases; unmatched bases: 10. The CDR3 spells CASSLRTSGRGNEQFF. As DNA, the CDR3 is TGCGCCAGCAGCCTGAGAACTAGCGGGAGAGGGAATGAGCAGTTCTTC.

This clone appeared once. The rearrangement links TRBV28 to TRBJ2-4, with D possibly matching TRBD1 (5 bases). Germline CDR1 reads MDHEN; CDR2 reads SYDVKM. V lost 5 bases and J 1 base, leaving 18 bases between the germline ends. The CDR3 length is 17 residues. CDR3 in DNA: TGTGCCAGCAGTACCCGTCCCCAGGGTCGGGCCAAAAACATTCAGTACTTC. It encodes CASSTRPQGRAKNIQYF.

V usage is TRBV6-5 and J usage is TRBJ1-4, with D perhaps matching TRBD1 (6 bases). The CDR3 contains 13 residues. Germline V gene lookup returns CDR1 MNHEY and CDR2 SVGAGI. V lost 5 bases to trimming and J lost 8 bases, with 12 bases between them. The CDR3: CASSPLQGEKLFF. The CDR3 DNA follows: TGTGCCAGCAGTCCGCTGCAGGGGGAAAAACTGTTTTTT.

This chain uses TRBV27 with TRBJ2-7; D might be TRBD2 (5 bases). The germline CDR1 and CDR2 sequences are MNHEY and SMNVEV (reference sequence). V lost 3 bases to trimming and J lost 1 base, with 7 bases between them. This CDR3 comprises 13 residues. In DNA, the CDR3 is TGTGCCAGCAGTTTTGAGGGATCCTACGAGCAGTACTTC. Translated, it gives CASSFEGSYEQYF.

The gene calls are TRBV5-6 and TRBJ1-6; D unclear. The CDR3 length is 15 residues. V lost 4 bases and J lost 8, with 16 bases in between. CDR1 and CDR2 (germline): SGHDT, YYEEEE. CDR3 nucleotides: TGTGCCAGCAGCCTGGAGCCGGGAGGTGATTCACCCCTCCACTTT. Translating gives CASSLEPGGDSPLHF.

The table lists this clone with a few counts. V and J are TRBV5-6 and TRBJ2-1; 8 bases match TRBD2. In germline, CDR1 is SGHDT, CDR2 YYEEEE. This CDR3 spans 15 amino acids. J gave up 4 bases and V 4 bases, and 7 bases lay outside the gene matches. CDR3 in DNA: TGTGCCAGCAGCCCTTTAGCGGGGCAATACAATGAGCAGTTCTTC. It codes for CASSPLAGQYNEQFF.

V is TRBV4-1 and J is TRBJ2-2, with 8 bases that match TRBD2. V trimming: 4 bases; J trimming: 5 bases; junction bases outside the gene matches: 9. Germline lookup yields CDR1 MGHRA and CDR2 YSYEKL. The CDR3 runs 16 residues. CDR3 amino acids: CASSRPLAAITGELFF. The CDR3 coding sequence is TGCGCCAGCAGCCGCCCACTAGCGGCTATTACCGGGGAGCTGTTTTTT.

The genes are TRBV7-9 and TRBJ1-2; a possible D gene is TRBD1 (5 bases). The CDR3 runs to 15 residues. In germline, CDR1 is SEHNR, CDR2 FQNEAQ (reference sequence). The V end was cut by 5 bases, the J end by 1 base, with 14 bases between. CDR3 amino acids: CASSTPLGGNYGYTF. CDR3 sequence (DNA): TGTGCCAGCAGCACCCCCCTGGGGGGTAACTATGGCTACACCTTC.

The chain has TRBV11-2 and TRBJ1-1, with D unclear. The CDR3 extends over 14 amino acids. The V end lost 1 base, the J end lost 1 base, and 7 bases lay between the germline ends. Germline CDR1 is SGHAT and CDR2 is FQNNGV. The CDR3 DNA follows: TGTGCCAGCAGCTTAGGGTTCGGGAACACTGAAGCTTTCTTT. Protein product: CASSLGFGNTEAFF.

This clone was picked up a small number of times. The CDR3 sequence: CASSADRGQETQYF. In DNA, the CDR3 is TGTGCCAGCAGTGCGGACAGGGGCCAAGAGACCCAGTACTTC. V is TRBV6-1 and J is TRBJ2-5, with 9 bases matching TRBD1. The germline V gene encodes CDR1 MNHNS and CDR2 SASEGT. Unmatched junction bases numbered 1, after V lost 4 bases and J lost 1 base. The CDR3 totals 14 residues.

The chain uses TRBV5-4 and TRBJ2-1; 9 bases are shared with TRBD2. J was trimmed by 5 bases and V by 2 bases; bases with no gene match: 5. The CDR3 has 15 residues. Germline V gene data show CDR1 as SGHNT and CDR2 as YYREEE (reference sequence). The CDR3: CASSLMGGRDNEQFF. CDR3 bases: TGTGCCAGCAGCTTAATGGGCGGGAGGGACAATGAGCAGTTCTTC.

CDR3 DNA: TGTGCCAGCAGCTACCAGTCGGGGAAGAACACTGAAGCTTTCTTT. Translating gives CASSYQSGKNTEAFF. The V and J genes are TRBV14 and TRBJ1-1; no firm D call. V was pared by 5 bases and J by 1 base, with 14 bases between. Germline-derived CDR1 and CDR2 are SGHDN and FVKESK. The CDR3 is made up of 15 amino acids. The full variable domain, with the rest looked up from reference TRBV14 and TRBJ1-1, is EAGVTQFPSHSVIEKGQTVTLRCDPISGHDNLYWYRRVMGKEIKFLLHFVKESKQDESGMPNNRFLAERTGGTYSTLKVQPAELEDSGVYFCASSYQSGKNTEAFFGQGTRLTVV.

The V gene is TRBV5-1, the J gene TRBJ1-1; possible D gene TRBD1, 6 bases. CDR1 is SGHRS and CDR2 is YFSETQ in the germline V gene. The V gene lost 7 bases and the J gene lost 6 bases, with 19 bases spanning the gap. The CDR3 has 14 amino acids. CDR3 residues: CASSKGGQTPEAFF. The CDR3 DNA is TGCGCCAGCTCCAAGGGGGGGCAGACACCTGAAGCTTTCTTT.

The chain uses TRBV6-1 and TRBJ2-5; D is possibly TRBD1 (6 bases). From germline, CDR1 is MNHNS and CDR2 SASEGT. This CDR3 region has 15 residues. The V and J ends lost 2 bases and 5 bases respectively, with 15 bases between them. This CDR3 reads CASSERVRGGETQYF. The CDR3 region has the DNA TGTGCCAGCAGTGAAAGGGTCAGGGGCGGGGAGACCCAGTACTTC.

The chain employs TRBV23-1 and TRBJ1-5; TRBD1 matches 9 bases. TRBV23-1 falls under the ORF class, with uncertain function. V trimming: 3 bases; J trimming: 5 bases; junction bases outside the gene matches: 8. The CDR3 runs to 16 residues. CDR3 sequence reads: CASSQTGGRSDQPQHF. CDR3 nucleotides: TGCGCCAGCAGTCAGACAGGGGGTAGGTCGGATCAGCCCCAGCATTTT.

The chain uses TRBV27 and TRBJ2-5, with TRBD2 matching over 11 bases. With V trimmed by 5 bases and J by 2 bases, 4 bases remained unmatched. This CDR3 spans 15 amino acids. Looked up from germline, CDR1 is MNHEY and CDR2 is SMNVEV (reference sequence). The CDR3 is CASSPRTSGQETQYF. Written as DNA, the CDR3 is TGTGCCAGCAGTCCCCGGACTAGCGGGCAAGAGACCCAGTACTTC.

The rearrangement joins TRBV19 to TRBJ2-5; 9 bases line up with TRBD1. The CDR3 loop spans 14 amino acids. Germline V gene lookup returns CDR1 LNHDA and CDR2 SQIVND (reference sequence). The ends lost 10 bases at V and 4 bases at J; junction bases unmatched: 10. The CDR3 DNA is TGTGCCACAGACGCCGGGACAGGGCTAGAGACCCAGTACTTC. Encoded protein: CATDAGTGLETQYF.

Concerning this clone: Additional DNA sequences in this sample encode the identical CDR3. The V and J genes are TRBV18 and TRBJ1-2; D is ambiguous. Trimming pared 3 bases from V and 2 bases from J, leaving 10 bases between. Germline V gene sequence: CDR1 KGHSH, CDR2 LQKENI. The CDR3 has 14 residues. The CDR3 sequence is CASSPPTGNYGYTF. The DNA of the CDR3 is TGTGCCAGCTCACCCCCGACGGGGAACTATGGCTACACCTTC.

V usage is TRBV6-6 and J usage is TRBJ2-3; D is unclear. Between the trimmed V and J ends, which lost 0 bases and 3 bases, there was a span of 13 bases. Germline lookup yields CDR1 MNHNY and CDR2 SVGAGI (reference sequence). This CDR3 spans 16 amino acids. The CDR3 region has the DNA TGTGCCAGCAGTTACTCGCGAGAGGTTGGTACAGATACGCAGTATTTT. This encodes CASSYSREVGTDTQYF.

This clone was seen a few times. CDR3 in DNA: TGTGCCATCAGACGGGACTCCCAGGATGAGCAGTTCTTC. Its translation: CAIRRDSQDEQFF. The chain combines TRBV10-3 with TRBJ2-1, with D perhaps matching TRBD2 (6 bases). Germline V CDR1 and CDR2: ENHRY, SYGVKD. This CDR3 has 13 residues. The V end lost 6 bases, the J end lost 8 bases, and 14 bases lay between the germline ends.